The 5 T cell receptor beta chains below were found in one sample sequenced in a study of T cell repertoires in cytomegalovirus infection. In TCRdb, the reads were re-called with MiXCR into one record per CDR3 protein. The sample includes approximately 76,000 distinct CDR3 sequences, roughly 3.6% of them seen just once. Sequencing used PBMCs. Source of these receptors: a human donor in good health (CMV status not recorded). Some clones in this sample may be carry-over from other donors' samples.

This clonotype has a count of ten or more. The chain links TRBV20-1 to TRBJ2-7, with D uncertain. CDR3 length equals 15 residues. Between the trimmed V and J ends, which lost 2 bases and 3 bases, there was a span of 17 bases. Germline V CDR1 and CDR2: DFQATT, SNEGSKA (reference sequence). DNA of the CDR3: TGCAGTGCTAGATCCACGGAGTCGTTAGACTACGAGCAGTACTTC. Translation: CSARSTESLDYEQYF.

This clonotype came up many times. The genes are TRBV7-8 and TRBJ1-5, with 7 bases identical to TRBD1. Germline values: CDR1 SGHVS, CDR2 FQNEAQ. Germline trimming cut 4 bases from V and 6 bases from J; bases unmatched to any gene: 9. The CDR3 runs 15 residues. CDR3 bases: TGTGCCAGCAGCTCCTCAGGGGGAAAGGGTCAGCCCCAGCATTTT. The encoded protein is CASSSSGGKGQPQHF. Drawing the rest from reference TRBV7-8 and TRBJ1-5, the complete variable domain is GAGVSQSPRYKVAKRGQDVALRCDPISGHVSLFWYQQALGQGPEFLTYFQNEAQLDKSGLPSDRFFAERPEGSVSTLKIQRTQQEDSAVYLCASSSSGGKGQPQHFGDGTRLSIL.

Ten or more counts support this clonotype. The V and J genes are TRBV28 and TRBJ1-3; D call uncertain. The CDR3 sequence is 13 residues long. V was clipped by 7 bases and J by 0 bases, with 7 bases between them. Germline CDR1 and CDR2: MDHEN and SYDVKM. Written as DNA, the CDR3 is TGTGCCAGCACCTACAGCTCTGGAAACACCATATATTTT. This encodes CASTYSSGNTIYF.

There are many counts of this clonotype. The chain has TRBV6-6 and TRBJ2-7, with 9 bases identical to TRBD1. Germline CDR1 MNHNY, CDR2 SVGAGI (reference sequence). The CDR3 is 15 residues long. Trimming at V came to 2 bases and at J to 4 bases, leaving 6 bases not matched to a gene. The CDR3 DNA is TGTGCCAGCAGTTACAAGGGACAGGGTCTGTACGAGCAGTACTTC. It translates to CASSYKGQGLYEQYF.

On this clonotype: Just one base apart from a much larger clone, this may be a read error. The chain carries TRBV4-2 and TRBJ1-1; maybe TRBD1 (5 bases). V was clipped by 0 bases and J by 11 bases, with 16 bases between them. CDR1 and CDR2 from the germline V gene are LGHNA and YNFKEQ. The CDR3 totals 14 residues. CDR3 protein: CASSQDPRGGDAFF. CDR3 sequence (DNA): TGTGCCAGCAGCCAAGACCCGAGGGGAGGTGACGCTTTCTTT.